These 9 T cell receptor beta chains share one sample of origin, sequenced in a study of blood T cell repertoires in COVID-19. This table comes from immunoSEQ multiplex PCR, and its TCRdb copy is limited to in-frame clones, with some not included. In the table there are roughly 260,000 clones, about 90% of which are singletons. Sequencing used peripheral blood. The source of these receptors is a woman between 50 and 59 years old who had recovered from COVID-19.

The rearrangement links TRBV6-5 to TRBJ1-1, with 9 bases fitting TRBD1. The CDR3 has 15 residues. Looked up from germline, CDR1 is MNHEY and CDR2 is SVGAGI. V gave up 5 bases and J gave up 1 base; unmatched junction bases: 5. The CDR3 DNA is TGTGCCAGCAGTCGACAGGGGGTCGGGAACACTGAAGCTTTCTTT. It encodes CASSRQGVGNTEAFF.

The chain carries TRBV25-1 and TRBJ1-6; D perhaps matches TRBD1 (6 bases). CDR1 MGHDK and CDR2 SYGVNS come from the germline V gene. There are 15 residues in the CDR3. The V gene lost 4 bases and the J gene lost 7 bases, with 14 bases spanning the gap. The CDR3 sequence is CASSVIGGANSPLHF. The CDR3 region has the DNA TGTGCCAGCAGTGTCATCGGGGGGGCGAATTCACCCCTCCACTTT.

The rearrangement joins TRBV6-5 to TRBJ1-2, with 7 bases that match TRBD1. In germline, CDR1 is MNHEY, CDR2 SVGAGI. The CDR3 extends over 13 amino acids. V lost 6 bases and J lost 5; bases outside the gene matches: 6. DNA of the CDR3: TGTGCCAGCAGCCATGGACAGGAATATGGCTACACCTTC. Amino acids: CASSHGQEYGYTF.

The chain recombines TRBV5-1 with TRBJ2-7; 14 positions match TRBD2. V shed 4 bases, J shed 2 bases, and the junction held 11 bases outside the gene matches. Per the germline V gene, CDR1 is SGHRS and CDR2 is YFSETQ. CDR3 length equals 18 residues. The CDR3 loop reads CASSQGTSGSPFPYEQYF. The CDR3 coding sequence is TGCGCCAGCAGCCAAGGGACTAGCGGGAGCCCCTTCCCCTACGAGCAGTACTTC.

V usage is TRBV11-2 and J usage is TRBJ2-7, with a weak D call TRBD1 (5 bases). The V end was cut by 0 bases, the J end by 3 bases, with 12 bases between. The CDR3 totals 15 residues. Germline V gene sequence: CDR1 SGHAT, CDR2 FQNNGV. As DNA, the CDR3 is TGTGCCAGCAGCTTAGAAGGGGCGGCCCTCTACGAGCAGTACTTC. This gives the protein CASSLEGAALYEQYF.

The genes are TRBV10-3 and TRBJ1-2; 11 bases agree with TRBD1. Looked up from germline, CDR1 is ENHRY and CDR2 is SYGVKD. The length of the CDR3 is 15 residues. V lost 6 bases, J lost 8 bases, and 11 bases stayed unmatched. The CDR3 protein is CAIRISGTGGEGYTF. The DNA of the CDR3 is TGTGCCATCAGGATTTCCGGGACAGGGGGTGAAGGCTACACCTTC.

This chain uses TRBV3-1 (or the pseudogene TRBV3-2) with TRBJ2-5; possibly TRBD1 for D (5 bases). Germline CDR1 LGHDT, CDR2 YNNKEL (reference sequence). V was clipped by 4 bases and J by 3 bases, with 21 bases between them. There are 17 residues in the CDR3. CDR3 bases: TGTGCCAGCAGCCGCTTACATGCCCAGGGTGGAAAAGAGACCCAGTACTTC. This gives the protein CASSRLHAQGGKETQYF.

J is TRBJ2-3 and V is TRBV7-3, with unresolved D. The germline gives CDR1 SGHTA, CDR2 FQGTGA. The CDR3 loop spans 15 amino acids. Trimming removed 2 bases from V and 0 bases from J, with 9 bases in between. The CDR3 DNA reads as TGTGCCAGCAGCTTATGGCACCGTAGCACAGATACGCAGTATTTT. Translated: CASSLWHRSTDTQYF.

V and J are TRBV5-8 and TRBJ2-7, with 7 bases aligning to TRBD1. V shed 5 bases, J shed 6 bases, and the junction held 14 bases outside the gene matches. Germline lookup yields CDR1 SGHTS and CDR2 YDEGEE. This CDR3 has 15 amino acids. The CDR3 DNA reads as TGTGCCAGCAGTTCGGACAGGCCTTCCTCGGGCGAGCAGTACTTC. This sequence encodes CASSSDRPSSGEQYF.